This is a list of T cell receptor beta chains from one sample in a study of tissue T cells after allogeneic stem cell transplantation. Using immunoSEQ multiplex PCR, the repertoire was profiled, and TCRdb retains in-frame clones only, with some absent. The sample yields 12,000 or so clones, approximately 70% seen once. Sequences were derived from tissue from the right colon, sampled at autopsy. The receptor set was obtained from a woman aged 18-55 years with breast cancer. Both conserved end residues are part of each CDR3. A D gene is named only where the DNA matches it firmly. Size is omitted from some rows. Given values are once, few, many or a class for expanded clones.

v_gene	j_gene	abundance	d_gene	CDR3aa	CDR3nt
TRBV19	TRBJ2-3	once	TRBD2	CASSTAGVGTDTQYF	TGTGCCAGTAGTACCGCGGGAGTGGGCACAGATACGCAGTATTTT
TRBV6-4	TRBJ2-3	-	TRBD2	CASSDSAGADTQYF	TGTGCCAGCAGTGACTCAGCGGGGGCAGATACGCAGTATTTT
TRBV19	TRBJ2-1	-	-	CASSIMSSAEVQFF	TGTGCCAGTAGTATTATGTCTAGCGCCGAGGTGCAGTTCTTC
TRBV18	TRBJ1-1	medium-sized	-	CASSAESHTEAFF	TGTGCCAGCTCTGCTGAGTCCCACACTGAAGCTTTCTTT
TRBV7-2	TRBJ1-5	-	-	CASSSDEYQPQHF	TGTGCCAGCAGCTCCGACGAATATCAGCCCCAGCATTTT
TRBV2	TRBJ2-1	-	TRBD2	CASKESSGRELAEQFF	TGTGCCAGCAAGGAGAGTTCGGGGCGGGAGTTGGCTGAGCAGTTCTTC
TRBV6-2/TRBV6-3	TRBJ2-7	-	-	CASSYRLASSYEQYF	TGTGCCAGCAGTTACCGGCTAGCCTCCTCCTACGAGCAGTACTTC
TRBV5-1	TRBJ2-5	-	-	CASSFPPGRAGSQETQYF	TGCGCCAGCAGCTTCCCGCCCGGGCGAGCGGGTAGCCAAGAGACCCAGTACTTC
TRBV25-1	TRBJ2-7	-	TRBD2	CASTERGHTYEQYF	TGTGCCAGCACGGAGCGGGGTCACACCTACGAGCAGTACTTC
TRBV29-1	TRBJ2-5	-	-	CSVGRPAETQYF	TGCAGCGTTGGCAGGCCTGCGGAGACCCAGTACTTC
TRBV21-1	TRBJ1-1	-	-	CASSNRGGLNTEAFF	TGTGCCAGCAGCAATCGGGGGGGGCTGAACACTGAAGCTTTCTTT
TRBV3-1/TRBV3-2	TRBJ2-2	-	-	CASSQVSYDTGELFF	TGTGCCAGCAGCCAAGTTTCATATGACACCGGGGAGCTGTTTTTT
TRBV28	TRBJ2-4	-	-	CASTRGRVQVWDAIQYF	TGTGCCAGCACCCGGGGCAGGGTTCAAGTTTGGGACGCTATTCAGTACTTC
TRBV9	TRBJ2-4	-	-	CASSIDSKNIQYF	TGTGCCAGCAGCATCGATTCCAAAAACATTCAGTACTTC
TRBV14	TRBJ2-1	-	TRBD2	CASSPMDGGFNEQFF	TGTGCCAGCAGCCCGATGGACGGGGGGTTCAATGAGCAGTTCTTC
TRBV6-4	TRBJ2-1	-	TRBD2	CASSDGLAGVNEQFF	TGTGCCAGCAGTGACGGACTAGCGGGAGTCAATGAGCAGTTCTTC
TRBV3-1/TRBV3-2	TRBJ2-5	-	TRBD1	CASSNWTGMASSNF	TGTGCCAGCAGCAATTGGACAGGGATGGCTTCTTCCAACTTC
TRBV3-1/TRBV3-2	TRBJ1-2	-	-	CASSQAQQDGYTF	TGTGCCAGCAGCCAAGCTCAGCAGGATGGCTACACCTTC
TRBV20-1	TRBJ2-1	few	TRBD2	CSASPFGRAVNNEQFF	TGCAGTGCTAGTCCGTTCGGGAGGGCCGTGAACAATGAGCAGTTCTTC
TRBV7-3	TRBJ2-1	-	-	CASSLSLGLSYNEQFF	TGTGCCAGCAGCTTGAGTCTCGGACTATCCTACAATGAGCAGTTCTTC
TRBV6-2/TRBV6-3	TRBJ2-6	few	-	CASSFASSGANVLTF	TGTGCCAGCAGTTTCGCGAGCTCTGGGGCCAACGTCCTGACTTTC
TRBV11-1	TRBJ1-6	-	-	CASSLRDRDYNSPLHF	TGTGCCAGCAGCCTCCGGGACCGTGACTATAATTCACCCCTCCACTTT
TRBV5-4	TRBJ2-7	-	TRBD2	CASSAAGGQRGEQYF	TGTGCCAGCAGCGCTGCGGGGGGCCAGCGGGGCGAGCAGTACTTC
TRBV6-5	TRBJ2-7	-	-	CASSYKIPGHYYEQYF	TGTGCCAGCAGTTACAAGATCCCGGGACACTACTACGAGCAGTACTTC
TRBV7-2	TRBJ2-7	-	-	CASSLFRGGTDTYEQYF	TGTGCCAGCAGCTTATTTCGGGGCGGGACTGATACCTACGAGCAGTACTTC
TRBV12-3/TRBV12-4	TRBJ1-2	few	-	CASSLRHVRGYTF	TGTGCCAGCAGTCTTCGACATGTCCGAGGCTACACCTTC
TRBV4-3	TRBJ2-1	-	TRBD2	CASSPGLAVSYNEQFF	TGCGCCAGCAGCCCTGGACTAGCGGTCTCCTACAATGAGCAGTTCTTC
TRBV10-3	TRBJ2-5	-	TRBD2	CAISEELAGGGSQETQYF	TGTGCCATCAGTGAGGAGCTAGCGGGAGGGGGGAGCCAAGAGACCCAGTACTTC